Here is one T cell receptor (beta chain) with its context. The data originate from a study of control samples from healthy donors and cancer patients. Sequenced by immunoSEQ multiplex PCR; TCRdb stores in-frame clones only, minus some. The sample contains 100,000 or so clones, roughly 80% of which appear only once. The CDR3 consists of 12 residues. Germline CDR1 and CDR2: MDHEN and SYDVKM. The V gene lost 3 bases and the J gene lost 4 bases, with 4 bases spanning the gap. This chain joins TRBV28 and TRBJ1-3; D gene unclear. The material sequenced was blood. This clonotype originated in a woman in her forties or fifties in good health. CDR3 sequence: CASSLRGNTIYF. CDR3 coding DNA: TGTGCCAGCAGTTTGAGGGGAAACACCATATATTTT.